Following are 26 T cell receptor beta chains from one sample sequenced in a study of T-cell memory formation after mild COVID-19. TCRdb itself ran the 5' RACE reads through MiXCR, one entry per CDR3 protein. The sample gives roughly 480,000 distinct CDR3 sequences, around 25% of which show up once; around 12% is in the top ten. The sequenced sample consisted of PBMCs or a T cell subset sorted from them (not recorded which). These receptors originate from an adult woman who had mild COVID-19 (a few samples of this study predate the infection). Cell type and time point are not known.

This clonotype was observed a handful of times. The V call is TRBV12-3 or TRBV12-4, the J call TRBJ2-7, with 12 positions matching TRBD1. CDR3 length: 16 residues. After removal of 5 bases from V and 6 bases from J, the junction contained 11 bases not matched to a gene. This chain's CDR3 is CASSPPGQGAKGEQYF. DNA for the CDR3: TGTGCCAGCAGTCCTCCGGGACAGGGGGCGAAGGGCGAGCAGTACTTC.

This clonotype appeared a few times. J is TRBJ2-7 and V is TRBV10-3, with D possibly TRBD1 on 6 matching bases. The CDR3 runs to 14 residues. The V end was cut by 3 bases, the J end by 2 bases, with 11 bases between. The germline V gene has CDR1 ENHRY and CDR2 SYGVKD. The CDR3 loop is CAISEGGTAYEQYF. CDR3 in DNA: TGTGCCATCAGTGAAGGGGGAACGGCCTACGAGCAGTACTTC.

This chain connects TRBV12-3 or TRBV12-4 to TRBJ1-4; D gene unclear. Trimming removed 5 bases from V and 11 bases from J, with 12 bases in between. The CDR3 is 12 amino acids. CDR3 DNA: TGTGCCAGCAGTCCTGGACGGTCTAAACTGTTTTTT. It codes for CASSPGRSKLFF.

V gene TRBV7-3 combines with J gene TRBJ2-1; tentatively, D is TRBD2 (5 bases). Deletions cut 1 base from V and 7 bases from J, with 14 bases between. Per the germline V gene, CDR1 is SGHTA and CDR2 is FQGTGA. The CDR3 consists of 15 residues. The CDR3 DNA reads as TGTGCCAGCAGCTTAAATGGAAATTCGGGGAATGAGCAGTTCTTC. Protein product: CASSLNGNSGNEQFF.

This clonotype was counted ten times or more. This chain connects TRBV2 to TRBJ1-2, with 7 positions matching TRBD1. Per germline, CDR1 SNHLY and CDR2 FYNNEI. The V segment lost 8 bases and the J segment 6 bases; nucleotides outside the gene matches: 12. This CDR3 contains 14 residues. The CDR3, as DNA: TGTGCCAGCCTCGACAGGGTCTTATCCCATGGCTACACCTTC. Translation: CASLDRVLSHGYTF.

This clonotype has just a few counts. V and J are TRBV19 and TRBJ2-7; TRBD2 matches at 10 bases. The CDR3 covers 15 residues. V lost 6 bases and J lost 4; bases outside the gene matches: 9. Germline CDR1 LNHDA, CDR2 SQIVND (reference sequence). CDR3 sequence reads: CASSVLAGEGYEQYF. CDR3 nucleotides: TGTGCCAGTAGCGTCCTAGCGGGAGAGGGGTACGAGCAGTACTTC.

The chain uses TRBV24-1 and TRBJ2-3; 9 bases align to TRBD2. V shed 4 bases and J 2 bases; nucleotides not matched to a gene: 6. This CDR3 has 16 residues. Per germline, CDR1 KGHDR and CDR2 SFDVKD. The CDR3 loop reads CATSETSGGITDTQYF. The CDR3 bases are TGTGCCACCAGTGAGACTAGCGGAGGTATCACAGATACGCAGTATTTT.

The V gene is TRBV6-6, the J gene TRBJ2-3; perhaps TRBD1 as D (6 bases). This CDR3 has 13 amino acids. Germline CDR1 MNHNY, CDR2 SVGAGI (reference sequence). V lost 6 bases and J 2 bases, leaving 9 bases between the germline ends. The CDR3 DNA follows: TGTGCCAGCAGGGACAGAGACACAGATACGCAGTATTTT. Translating gives CASRDRDTDTQYF.

The chain uses TRBV11-1 and TRBJ1-1, with D unresolved. The V end was cut by 6 bases, the J end by 4 bases, with 18 bases between. This CDR3 spans 15 amino acids. The germline gives CDR1 SGHAT, CDR2 FQDESV (reference sequence). For the CDR3, the DNA is TGTGCCAGCAGTAGGATACCAACAGCGACCACTGAAGCTTTCTTT. This sequence encodes CASSRIPTATTEAFF.

The rearrangement uses TRBV18 and TRBJ2-2, with D tentatively TRBD1 (5 bases). V was trimmed by 3 bases and J by 1 base, leaving 9 bases between them. The CDR3 has 15 amino acids. The germline V gene has CDR1 KGHSH and CDR2 LQKENI. The CDR3 region has the DNA TGTGCCAGCTCACCCCGACAGATGAACACCGGGGAGCTGTTTTTT. This translates into CASSPRQMNTGELFF.

The genes are TRBV7-2 and TRBJ2-1; D gene uncertain. The V gene lost 1 base and the J gene lost 2 bases, with 6 bases spanning the gap. The CDR3 sequence is 14 residues long. CDR1 and CDR2 (germline): SGHTA, FQGNSA. The CDR3 region is CASSLGPAYNEQFF. In nucleotides, the CDR3 is TGTGCCAGCAGCTTAGGTCCGGCCTACAATGAGCAGTTCTTC.

This chain links TRBV4-2 with TRBJ2-5; D gene uncertain. V lost 1 base to trimming and J lost 2 bases, with 8 bases between them. This CDR3 has 14 residues. The V gene's germline CDR1 is LGHNA and CDR2 YNFKEQ. The CDR3: CASSQVVAQETQYF. CDR3 sequence (DNA): TGTGCCAGCAGCCAAGTCGTAGCTCAAGAGACCCAGTACTTC.

This clonotype was counted only a few times. This chain joins TRBV6-2 or TRBV6-3 and TRBJ2-3, with D possibly being TRBD1 (5 bases). Trimming took off 5 bases at V and 1 base at J, with 16 bases between the two ends. The CDR3 extends over 16 amino acids. The V gene's germline CDR1 is MNHEY and CDR2 SVGEGT. The DNA of the CDR3 is TGTGCCAGCAGTCCGGACCGGGCCAGGGGCACAGATACGCAGTATTTT. Its protein product is CASSPDRARGTDTQYF.

This chain joins TRBV5-1 and TRBJ2-2; 9 bases align to TRBD1. Trimming took 5 bases from V and 6 from J; bases not matched to a gene: 5. CDR1 is SGHRS and CDR2 is YFSETQ in the germline V gene. The CDR3 is made up of 14 amino acids. The DNA of the CDR3 is TGCGCCAGCAGGAGGACAGGGGCACCCGGGGAGCTGTTTTTT. Translating it yields CASRRTGAPGELFF.

This clonotype turned up a few times. The chain is built from TRBV12-3 or TRBV12-4 and TRBJ1-6, with D tentatively TRBD1 (6 bases). V was trimmed by 1 base and J by 3 bases, leaving 10 bases between them. The CDR3 covers 16 residues. The CDR3 nucleotides are TGTGCCAGCAGTTTAGACGCGACAGGCTATAATTCACCCCTCCACTTT. It encodes CASSLDATGYNSPLHF.

CDR3: CASSYGTGSNTGELFF. CDR3 bases: TGTGCCAGCAGTTATGGGACAGGGTCAAACACCGGGGAGCTGTTTTTT. The chain recombines TRBV6-5 with TRBJ2-2; 9 positions match TRBD1. Trimming removed 3 bases from V and 2 bases from J; junction bases left unmatched: 4. Germline assignment: CDR1 MNHEY and CDR2 SVGAGI. This CDR3 region has 16 residues.

This clonotype appeared a few times. The rearrangement links TRBV14 to TRBJ2-7; the match to TRBD2 covers 8 bases. Germline lookup yields CDR1 SGHDN and CDR2 FVKESK. V shed 4 bases, J shed 7 bases, and the junction held 9 bases outside the gene matches. This CDR3 contains 14 residues. The CDR3 sequence is CASSRVGTSREQYF. The CDR3 DNA reads TGTGCCAGCAGCCGCGTAGGGACTAGTCGGGAGCAGTACTTC.

This clonotype was counted a few times. The CDR3 region has the DNA TGCAGCGTTGAAGATAGTGCGGGGGGGCAGTACCCCCATAGCAATCAGCCCCAGCATTTT. Translation gives CSVEDSAGGQYPHSNQPQHF. The rearrangement links TRBV29-1 to TRBJ1-5, with a weak D call TRBD1 (6 bases). The germline CDR1 and CDR2 sequences are SQVTM and ANQGSEA. The CDR3 has 20 amino acids. Trimming stripped 0 bases from V and 0 bases from J, with 24 bases between.

This clonotype was observed a handful of times. The rearrangement uses TRBV7-9 and TRBJ1-2; no firm D call. CDR1 and CDR2 from the germline V gene are SEHNR and FQNEAQ (reference sequence). The V gene lost 5 bases and the J gene lost 7 bases, with 8 bases spanning the gap. The CDR3 spans 11 residues. DNA of the CDR3: TGTGCCAGCAGCCCTAATGCTGGCTACACCTTC. Translated: CASSPNAGYTF.

V gene TRBV29-1 combines with J gene TRBJ2-1; 9 bases agree with TRBD1. CDR1 and CDR2 (germline): SQVTM, ANQGSEA. With 7 bases clipped from V and 8 bases from J, the junction kept 9 bases outside the gene matches. The CDR3 covers 13 residues. The CDR3 loop is CSGEGQGVDEQFF. As DNA, the CDR3 is TGCAGCGGGGAGGGACAGGGTGTCGATGAGCAGTTCTTC.

J is TRBJ2-5 and V is TRBV12-3 or TRBV12-4; D is uncertain. This CDR3 comprises 13 residues. V gave up 8 bases and J gave up 4 bases, with 14 bases separating them. In DNA, the CDR3 is TGTGCCAGCGGAAAGGGTCCTTTAGAGACCCAGTACTTC. Protein product: CASGKGPLETQYF.

The chain uses TRBV25-1 and TRBJ2-7, with 14 positions matching TRBD2. Germline V gene sequence: CDR1 MGHDK, CDR2 SYGVNS. V shed 5 bases and J 6 bases; nucleotides not matched to a gene: 6. The CDR3 spans 15 residues. The CDR3 spells CASSSLGLAGAEQYF. In DNA, the CDR3 is TGTGCCAGCAGTTCCCTGGGACTAGCGGGAGCCGAGCAGTACTTC.

In this sample, this clonotype turned up a few times. The chain employs TRBV5-1 and TRBJ2-7, with unresolved D. V lost 5 bases and J 1 base, leaving 13 bases between the germline ends. The length of the CDR3 is 14 residues. The germline V gene has CDR1 SGHRS and CDR2 YFSETQ. CDR3 sequence: CASSTSAGSYEQYF. In DNA, the CDR3 is TGCGCCAGCAGTACTTCCGCTGGGTCCTACGAGCAGTACTTC.

V usage is TRBV5-1 and J usage is TRBJ2-2, with 8 bases identical to TRBD2. The length of the CDR3 is 17 residues. V lost 4 bases to trimming and J lost 4 bases; unmatched junction nucleotides: 12. CDR1 is SGHRS and CDR2 is YFSETQ in the germline V gene. The CDR3 DNA reads as TGCGCCAGCAGCCCGGGGGGGGGTCCCACCTCCACCGGGGAGCTGTTTTTT. As protein: CASSPGGGPTSTGELFF.

This clonotype was found a few times. J is TRBJ2-3 and V is TRBV7-2; D not certain. Trimming cost V 0 bases and J 6 bases, with 7 bases left between them. Looked up from germline, CDR1 is SGHTA and CDR2 is FQGNSA. The CDR3 is made up of 13 amino acids. The CDR3 region is CASSLALRDTQYF. The CDR3 region has the DNA TGTGCCAGCAGCTTAGCCCTCCGGGATACGCAGTATTTT. Filled out from reference TRBV7-2 and TRBJ2-3, the complete variable domain reads GAGVSQSPSNKVTEKGKDVELRCDPISGHTALYWYRQSLGQGLEFLIYFQGNSAPDKSGLPSDRFSAERTGGSVSTLTIQRTQQEDSAVYLCASSLALRDTQYFGPGTRLTVL.

This chain links TRBV20-1 with TRBJ1-1; 7 bases line up with TRBD1. Germline assignment: CDR1 DFQATT and CDR2 SNEGSKA (reference sequence). V was pared by 2 bases and J by 5 bases, with 11 bases of the junction left unmatched. The CDR3 is 15 amino acids. CDR3 nucleotide sequence: TGCAGTGCTAGACAATCATGGACAGGTCGTACTGAAGCTTTCTTT. Translation gives CSARQSWTGRTEAFF.